This TCR beta chain was identified in a study of cytomegalovirus exposure and HLA in healthy donors. The study, taken as a whole, reports: Several of the most significant clusters were apparently associated with common viral pathogens in a later analysis. Most CMV-associated TCR beta chains appeared HLA-restricted in a later analysis. Some TCR beta chains (more than 150 of them) were listed as cytomegalovirus-associated.

Notes on this clone: The antigen is not known.

The CDR3 has 11 amino acids. Germline CDR1 is GTSNPN and CDR2 is SVGIG (reference sequence). V lost 3 bases, J lost 8 bases, and 8 bases lay in between. 13 Jbeta primers and 60 Vbeta primers were used for the PCR. The data were produced by immunoSEQ multiplex PCR, yet TCRdb's version contains in-frame clones alone and is incomplete. The sample records about 170,000 clones, 85% being singletons. The specimen sequenced was PBMCs. The TCR sequence derives from a boy aged 2 to 10 in good health and CMV-seronegative. V and J are TRBV30 and TRBJ2-1, with D possibly TRBD2 on 6 matching bases. DNA for the CDR3: TGTGCCTGGAGCGGGGGATATGAGCAGTTCTTC. This codes for CAWSGGYEQFF.